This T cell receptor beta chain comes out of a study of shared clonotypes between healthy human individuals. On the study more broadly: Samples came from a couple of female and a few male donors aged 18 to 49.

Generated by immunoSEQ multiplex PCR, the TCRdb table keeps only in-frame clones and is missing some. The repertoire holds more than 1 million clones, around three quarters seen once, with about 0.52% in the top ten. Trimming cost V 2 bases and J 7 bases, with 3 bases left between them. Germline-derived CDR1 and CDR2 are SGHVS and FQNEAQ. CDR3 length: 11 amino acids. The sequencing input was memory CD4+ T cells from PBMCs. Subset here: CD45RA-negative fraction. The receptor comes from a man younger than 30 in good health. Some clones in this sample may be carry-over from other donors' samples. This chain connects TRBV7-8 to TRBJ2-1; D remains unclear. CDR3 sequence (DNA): TGTGCCAGCAGCTTAAGGAATGAGCAGTTCTTC. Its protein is CASSLRNEQFF. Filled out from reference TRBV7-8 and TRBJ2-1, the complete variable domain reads GAGVSQSPRYKVAKRGQDVALRCDPISGHVSLFWYQQALGQGPEFLTYFQNEAQLDKSGLPSDRFFAERPEGSVSTLKIQRTQQEDSAVYLCASSLRNEQFFGPGTRLTVL.